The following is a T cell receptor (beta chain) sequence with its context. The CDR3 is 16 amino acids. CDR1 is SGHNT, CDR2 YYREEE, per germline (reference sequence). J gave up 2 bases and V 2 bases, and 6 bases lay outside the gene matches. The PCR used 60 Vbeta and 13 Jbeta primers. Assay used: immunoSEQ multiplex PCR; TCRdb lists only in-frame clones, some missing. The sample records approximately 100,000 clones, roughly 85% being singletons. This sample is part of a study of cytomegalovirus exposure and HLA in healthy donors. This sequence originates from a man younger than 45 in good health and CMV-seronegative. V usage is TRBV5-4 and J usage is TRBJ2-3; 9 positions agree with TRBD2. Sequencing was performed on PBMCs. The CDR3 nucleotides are TGTGCCAGCAGCTTTATGCGGGGGGGGCTCACAGATACGCAGTATTTT. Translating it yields CASSFMRGGLTDTQYF.